These 19 T cell receptor beta chains were sequenced from one sample in a study of blood T cell repertoires in COVID-19. The data were produced by immunoSEQ multiplex PCR, yet TCRdb's version contains in-frame clones alone and is incomplete. The profile shows some 130,000 clones, around 85% of them singletons. Sequenced sample: peripheral blood. All receptors come from a woman older than 75 with acute or convalescent COVID-19.

This chain's CDR3 is CASRDSYNEQFF. CDR3 sequence (DNA): TGTGCCAGCAGGGACAGCTACAATGAGCAGTTCTTC. The V call is TRBV6-5, the J call TRBJ2-1, with D possibly being TRBD1 (6 bases). The CDR3 has 12 amino acids. The V gene's germline CDR1 is MNHEY and CDR2 SVGAGI. V lost 6 bases, J lost 3 bases, and 6 bases lay in between.

The J gene is TRBJ2-5, the V gene TRBV5-6; D unclear. The CDR3 length is 15 residues. Germline-derived CDR1 and CDR2 are SGHDT and YYEEEE. The germline V and J ends were trimmed by 2 bases and 0 bases, with 11 bases remaining between them. As DNA, the CDR3 is TGTGCCAGCAGCTTTGATTCACAGAACCAAGAGACCCAGTACTTC. Translation: CASSFDSQNQETQYF.

This chain joins TRBV27 and TRBJ1-2; 8 bases are shared with TRBD1. V lost 6 bases and J lost 4; bases outside the gene matches: 13. Per the germline V gene, CDR1 is MNHEY and CDR2 is SMNVEV (reference sequence). The CDR3 totals 16 residues. DNA for the CDR3: TGTGCCAGCAGGAGGACACGCAGGGGGCTGGTCTATGGCTACACCTTC. The encoded protein is CASRRTRRGLVYGYTF.

The chain is built from TRBV5-1 and TRBJ1-3; weak D call: TRBD1 (6 bases). CDR3 length equals 20 residues. V gave up 0 bases and J gave up 0 bases, with 22 bases separating them. Germline V gene lookup returns CDR1 SGHRS and CDR2 YFSETQ. The CDR3 coding sequence is TGCGCCAGCAGCTTGGGAGGCATAATGGGACATGACCCCTCTGGAAACACCATATATTTT. Amino acid sequence: CASSLGGIMGHDPSGNTIYF.

There are a few counts of this clone. The rearrangement uses TRBV15 and TRBJ2-1; D might be TRBD2 (5 bases). This CDR3 region has 15 residues. The germline gives CDR1 LNHNV, CDR2 YYDKDF (reference sequence). Trimming removed 5 bases at V and 3 bases at J, with 14 bases between. The CDR3: CATSGTRAHYNEQFF. The CDR3 bases are TGTGCCACCAGCGGCACTAGGGCCCACTACAATGAGCAGTTCTTC.

The chain combines TRBV18 with TRBJ1-4, with D perhaps TRBD1 (5 bases). This CDR3 comprises 14 residues. Germline CDR1 reads KGHSH; CDR2 reads LQKENI. V was cut by 4 bases and J by 13 bases, with 19 bases left in between. The CDR3 reads CASSRTTAGDVLFF. The CDR3 DNA sequence: TGTGCCAGCTCACGGACCACCGCGGGGGATGTACTGTTTTTT.

This clone came up once. V gene TRBV10-1 combines with J gene TRBJ2-1; the D gene is possibly TRBD1 (6 bases). Between the trimmed V and J ends, which lost 3 bases and 10 bases, there was a span of 10 bases. The length of the CDR3 is 12 residues. CDR1 and CDR2 (germline): WNHNN, SYGVQD (reference sequence). CDR3 region: CASSDTGSEQFF. Written as DNA, the CDR3 is TGCGCCAGCAGTGACACAGGGAGCGAGCAGTTCTTC.

The chain links TRBV4-3 to TRBJ2-1; no clear D gene. The CDR3 is 13 residues long. Per germline, CDR1 LGHNA and CDR2 YSLEER. Between the trimmed V and J ends, which lost 8 bases and 2 bases, there was a span of 10 bases. As DNA, the CDR3 is TGCGCCAGCTCCCCCGAGCCCTACAATGAGCAGTTCTTC. Its protein is CASSPEPYNEQFF.

This sequence joins TRBV4-1 and TRBJ1-1, with TRBD1 as a possible D gene (6 bases). The CDR3 runs to 15 residues. The V end lost 3 bases, the J end lost 0 bases, and 11 bases lay between the germline ends. CDR1 and CDR2 from the germline V gene are MGHRA and YSYEKL. The CDR3 sequence is CASSHTGFMNTEAFF. CDR3 coding DNA: TGCGCCAGCAGCCATACAGGGTTTATGAACACTGAAGCTTTCTTT.

V is TRBV11-2 and J is TRBJ1-1; the D gene is possibly TRBD1 (6 bases). Trimming removed 5 bases from V and 3 bases from J, with 10 bases in between. In germline, CDR1 is SGHAT, CDR2 FQNNGV. The CDR3 loop spans 13 amino acids. This chain's CDR3 is CASSHSGDTEAFF. CDR3 sequence (DNA): TGTGCCAGCAGCCATTCAGGGGACACTGAAGCTTTCTTT.

This rearrangement joins TRBV12-3 or TRBV12-4 to TRBJ2-7; D gene ambiguous. Trimming cost V 4 bases and J 5 bases, with 9 bases left between them. CDR3 size: 12 residues. The CDR3 loop reads CASSYVADEQYF. The CDR3 region has the DNA TGTGCCAGCAGTTACGTCGCGGACGAGCAGTACTTC.

The gene calls are TRBV6-1 and TRBJ2-1, with 10 bases matching TRBD2. The CDR3 extends over 17 amino acids. From germline, CDR1 is MNHNS and CDR2 SASEGT. V gave up 2 bases and J gave up 7 bases; unmatched junction bases: 11. The CDR3 DNA sequence: TGTGCCAGCAGTGAACTAGCGGGAGTAGGTAGGGGGAATGAGCAGTTCTTC. It yields the protein CASSELAGVGRGNEQFF.

The V call is TRBV7-2, the J call TRBJ2-1, with D tentatively TRBD2 (6 bases). The CDR3 sequence is 15 residues long. V lost 1 base to trimming and J lost 9 bases, with 16 bases between them. Germline lookup yields CDR1 SGHTA and CDR2 FQGNSA. This CDR3 is CASSLGLGAVGEQFF. CDR3 DNA: TGTGCCAGCAGCTTAGGACTAGGAGCGGTCGGTGAGCAGTTCTTC.

The V call is TRBV27, the J call TRBJ1-2, with 7 bases that match TRBD1. This CDR3 contains 15 residues. Per the germline V gene, CDR1 is MNHEY and CDR2 is SMNVEV (reference sequence). V dropped 2 bases and J dropped 8; count of bases not matched to a gene: 11. CDR3 coding DNA: TGTGCCAGCAGTTTACGATGGGACAGCGTTGAGGGCTACACCTTC. The encoded protein is CASSLRWDSVEGYTF.

V and J are TRBV6-5 and TRBJ1-2; D gene ambiguous. Per germline, CDR1 MNHEY and CDR2 SVGAGI. The CDR3 sequence is 13 residues long. The germline V and J ends were trimmed by 3 bases and 3 bases, with 8 bases remaining between them. The CDR3 region is CASSYDGDYGYTF. The DNA for the CDR3 is TGTGCCAGCAGTTATGACGGAGACTATGGCTACACCTTC.

The chain carries TRBV7-2 and TRBJ2-3, with 12 positions matching TRBD2. The CDR3 runs 19 residues. Unmatched junction bases numbered 9, after V lost 1 base and J lost 1 base. Germline V gives CDR1 SGHTA, CDR2 FQGNSA. CDR3 nucleotides: TGTGCCAGCAGCTTAGTGCGGTTACTAGCGGGAGGCCGCACAGATACGCAGTATTTT. Translated, it gives CASSLVRLLAGGRTDTQYF.

The rearrangement uses TRBV7-8 and TRBJ1-2, with a possible D match to TRBD1 (6 bases). Germline CDR1 and CDR2: SGHVS and FQNEAQ. V was trimmed by 1 base and J by 4 bases, leaving 16 bases between them. CDR3 size: 16 residues. The CDR3: CASSLGSGGTGYGYTF. The CDR3 bases are TGTGCCAGCAGCTTAGGTTCGGGGGGCACAGGCTATGGCTACACCTTC.

This sequence joins TRBV30 and TRBJ2-3; 9 nucleotides match TRBD2. V was clipped by 3 bases and J by 1 base; unmatched bases: 8. The CDR3 is 16 amino acids. Germline assignment: CDR1 GTSNPN and CDR2 SVGIG (reference sequence). The CDR3 is CAWSLESSGGTDTQYF. The CDR3 DNA is TGTGCCTGGAGCCTAGAGTCTAGCGGGGGCACAGATACGCAGTATTTT.

The chain has TRBV6-5 and TRBJ2-1, with D perhaps TRBD2 (7 bases). The CDR3 consists of 13 residues. Germline CDR1 MNHEY, CDR2 SVGAGI. The V and J ends lost 5 bases and 6 bases respectively, with 11 bases between them. The CDR3 region is CASSPRGANEQFF. The DNA of the CDR3 is TGTGCCAGCAGTCCTCGGGGGGCCAATGAGCAGTTCTTC.